This TCR beta chain was identified in a study of blood T cell repertoires in COVID-19. For the study at large: Material from acute and convalescent COVID-19 was sourced from the United States, Italy and Spain. Sample material is recorded as cDNA or gDNA derived from T cells, B-cell-depleted T cells, or PBMCs.

In the original analysis: Reference gene primer amplification yielded estimated nucleated cell counts. Data came from immunoSEQ multiplex PCR; TCRdb stores just in-frame clones and leaves some out. The D gene and trimming were derived from the DNA, and the V and J assignments and clone size from that table. This sample has roughly 70,000 clones, with 85% to 90% found just once. This CDR3 is built from 15 residues. From germline, CDR1 is MDHEN and CDR2 SYDVKM. The trim removed 1 base at V and 5 bases at J, leaving 6 bases unmatched. The sample comprised peripheral blood. This chain uses TRBV28 with TRBJ2-5, with TRBD2 matching over 8 bases. This receptor was taken from a woman of 80 years or more with active COVID-19. The CDR3 region is CASSLLAGGQETQYF. CDR3 nucleotides: TGTGCCAGCAGTTTATTGGCGGGAGGTCAGGAGACCCAGTACTTC.